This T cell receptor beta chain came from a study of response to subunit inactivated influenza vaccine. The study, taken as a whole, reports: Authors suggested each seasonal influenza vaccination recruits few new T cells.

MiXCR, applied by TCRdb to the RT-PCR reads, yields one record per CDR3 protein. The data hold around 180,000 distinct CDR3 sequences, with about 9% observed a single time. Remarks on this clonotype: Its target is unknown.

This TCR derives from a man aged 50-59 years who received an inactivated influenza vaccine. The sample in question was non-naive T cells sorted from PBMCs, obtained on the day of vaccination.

The CDR3 sequence: CASSMHYLRTDTQYF. CDR3 sequence (DNA): TGTGCCAGCAGCATGCACTACCTCCGCACAGATACGCAGTATTTT. The rearrangement links TRBV7-8 to TRBJ2-3; D gene uncertain. Per germline, CDR1 SGHVS and CDR2 FQNEAQ. The CDR3 is made up of 15 amino acids. The V gene lost 5 bases and the J gene lost 1 base, with 13 bases spanning the gap.